This is a list of T cell receptor beta chains from one sample in a study of blood T cell repertoires in COVID-19. Method: immunoSEQ multiplex PCR; TCRdb's copy keeps in-frame clones and lacks some. In the table there are about 200,000 clones, 80% to 90% of which are singletons. Sequencing was done on a sample of PBMCs or T cells enriched from blood (not recorded which). Every receptor here comes from a man aged 25 to 45 who had recovered from COVID-19. CDR3s include the opening cysteine and the closing phenylalanine or tryptophan. Each record gives: D gene, J gene, clone size, V gene, CDR3 DNA, CDR3 protein. A D gene is named only where the DNA matches it firmly. Clone size appears in some rows only: once, few, many, or a class for an expanded clone.

d_call: TRBD2
j_call: TRBJ2-3
clone_size: .
v_call: TRBV7-8
cdr3_nt: TGTGCCAGCAGCCCCCGCTTTGGGCGGGGGGGTGCCGGAGATACGCAGTATTTT
cdr3_aa: CASSPRFGRGGAGDTQYF

d_call: .
j_call: TRBJ1-1
clone_size: once
v_call: TRBV7-9
cdr3_nt: TGTGCCAGCAGCTCCCGGGGGAACACTGAAGCTTTCTTT
cdr3_aa: CASSSRGNTEAFF

d_call: .
j_call: TRBJ1-2
clone_size: .
v_call: TRBV7-2
cdr3_nt: TGTGCCAGCAGCTTAGGACAGGCAGGGGGCTACACCTTC
cdr3_aa: CASSLGQAGGYTF

d_call: .
j_call: TRBJ1-5
clone_size: .
v_call: TRBV5-7
cdr3_nt: TGTGCCAGCAGCTTTTACGGGGTTGGCAATCAGCCCCAGCATTTT
cdr3_aa: CASSFYGVGNQPQHF

d_call: TRBD1
j_call: TRBJ1-2
clone_size: .
v_call: TRBV27
cdr3_nt: TGTGCCAGCAGTACCTTAGGACAGGGCTATGGCTACACCTTC
cdr3_aa: CASSTLGQGYGYTF

d_call: TRBD1
j_call: TRBJ2-3
clone_size: few
v_call: TRBV19
cdr3_nt: TGTGCCAGCGCGTTCCCCGGGACAGGGTATGCAGATACGCAGTATTTT
cdr3_aa: CASAFPGTGYADTQYF

d_call: .
j_call: TRBJ2-1
clone_size: .
v_call: TRBV24-1
cdr3_nt: TGTGCCACCAGTGATTTGCAAACTAGTATTCATGAGCAGTTCTTC
cdr3_aa: CATSDLQTSIHEQFF

d_call: .
j_call: TRBJ2-7
clone_size: .
v_call: TRBV5-8
cdr3_nt: TGTGCCAGCAGCTTGGGGTGGGAGGTAACCTACGAGCAGTACTTC
cdr3_aa: CASSLGWEVTYEQYF

d_call: TRBD2
j_call: TRBJ2-1
clone_size: .
v_call: TRBV10-2
cdr3_nt: TGCGCCAGCAGGAACGCATCAGGACTAGCGGGGCGATATGAGCAGTTCTTC
cdr3_aa: CASRNASGLAGRYEQFF

d_call: .
j_call: TRBJ2-1
clone_size: .
v_call: TRBV10-2
cdr3_nt: TGCGCCAGCAGTGAGTCGACTCTAGGTAGTGGCAATGAGCAGTTCTTC
cdr3_aa: CASSESTLGSGNEQFF

d_call: .
j_call: TRBJ2-3
clone_size: .
v_call: TRBV11-1
cdr3_nt: TGTGCCAGCAGCTTACCTAGCACAGATACGCAGTATTTT
cdr3_aa: CASSLPSTDTQYF

d_call: .
j_call: TRBJ1-2
clone_size: .
v_call: TRBV7-2
cdr3_nt: TGTGCCAGCAGCTCTCAGGACAGACTACGTGACACCTTC
cdr3_aa: CASSSQDRLRDTF

d_call: TRBD2
j_call: TRBJ2-1
clone_size: once
v_call: TRBV28
cdr3_nt: TGTGCCAGCACCGCCGCTAGCGGGAGTTTCAATGAGCAGTTCTTC
cdr3_aa: CASTAASGSFNEQFF

d_call: .
j_call: TRBJ1-2
clone_size: .
v_call: TRBV19
cdr3_nt: TGTGCCAGTAGTATTTTTAGCGGAGGCTATGGCTACACCTTC
cdr3_aa: CASSIFSGGYGYTF

d_call: TRBD2
j_call: TRBJ2-7
clone_size: .
v_call: TRBV12-3/TRBV12-4
cdr3_nt: TGTGCCAGCAGCCCGGGACTAGCCTACGAGCAGTACTTC
cdr3_aa: CASSPGLAYEQYF

d_call: TRBD1
j_call: TRBJ1-1
clone_size: once
v_call: TRBV6-5
cdr3_nt: TGTGCCAGCAGTACGGACAGGAGGTTCTCCTATGAAGCTTTCTTT
cdr3_aa: CASSTDRRFSYEAFF

d_call: TRBD1
j_call: TRBJ2-3
clone_size: .
v_call: TRBV4-1
cdr3_nt: TGCGCCAGCAGCCAGGTTCTATGGGGCGATAAACAGGGGAGCACAGATACGCAGTATTTT
cdr3_aa: CASSQVLWGDKQGSTDTQYF

d_call: TRBD2
j_call: TRBJ2-7
clone_size: .
v_call: TRBV4-2
cdr3_nt: TGTGCCAGCAGCCAAGCGGGAGGGGGGTCCTACGAGCAGTACTTC
cdr3_aa: CASSQAGGGSYEQYF

d_call: .
j_call: TRBJ2-3
clone_size: .
v_call: TRBV19
cdr3_nt: TGTGCCAGTAGTATAGGGCCAGGGTCGGCAGATACGCAGTATTTT
cdr3_aa: CASSIGPGSADTQYF

d_call: .
j_call: TRBJ1-6
clone_size: .
v_call: TRBV3-1/TRBV3-2
cdr3_nt: TGTGCCAGCAGCCAGGGGGGTACCTATTCACCCCTCCACTTT
cdr3_aa: CASSQGGTYSPLHF

d_call: .
j_call: TRBJ2-3
clone_size: .
v_call: TRBV28
cdr3_nt: TGTGCCAGCAGTTTTCGGCAGGGAAGCACAGATACGCAGTATTTT
cdr3_aa: CASSFRQGSTDTQYF

d_call: TRBD1
j_call: TRBJ1-1
clone_size: .
v_call: TRBV19
cdr3_nt: TGTGCCAGTAGTCCAGGGGGGCGGGGTGAAGCTTTCTTT
cdr3_aa: CASSPGGRGEAFF

d_call: .
j_call: TRBJ2-3
clone_size: .
v_call: TRBV5-1
cdr3_nt: TGCGCCAGCAGCTTGACGGGGGGCTATACAGATACGCAGTATTTT
cdr3_aa: CASSLTGGYTDTQYF

d_call: .
j_call: TRBJ1-2
clone_size: .
v_call: TRBV25-1
cdr3_nt: TGTGCCAGCAGTGCCTCAGGGGCATTGGGTGGCTACACCTTC
cdr3_aa: CASSASGALGGYTF

d_call: TRBD1
j_call: TRBJ1-5
clone_size: .
v_call: TRBV3-1/TRBV3-2
cdr3_nt: TGTGCCAGCAGCCCAGCCGGCTCAGGGGGTAATCAGCCCCAGCATTTT
cdr3_aa: CASSPAGSGGNQPQHF

d_call: .
j_call: TRBJ1-2
clone_size: .
v_call: TRBV5-6
cdr3_nt: TGTGCCAGCAGCTTGGGCCGGGACACCTATGGCTACACCTTC
cdr3_aa: CASSLGRDTYGYTF

d_call: TRBD1
j_call: TRBJ1-5
clone_size: few
v_call: TRBV28
cdr3_nt: TGTGCCAGCAGCCTATGGAGGGGGACAGAGTTACATCAGCCCCAGCATTTT
cdr3_aa: CASSLWRGTELHQPQHF

d_call: .
j_call: TRBJ2-5
clone_size: once
v_call: TRBV5-1
cdr3_nt: TGCGCCAGCAATTATCCAGAAGAGACCCAGTACTTC
cdr3_aa: CASNYPEETQYF

d_call: .
j_call: TRBJ2-3
clone_size: once
v_call: TRBV13
cdr3_nt: TGTGCCAGCAGCCACAGGGTGCCAGATACGCAGTATTTT
cdr3_aa: CASSHRVPDTQYF

d_call: .
j_call: TRBJ1-4
clone_size: once
v_call: TRBV11-2
cdr3_nt: TGTGCCAGCAGCTTAGGGGGCAGCCGGAATGAAAAACTGTTTTTT
cdr3_aa: CASSLGGSRNEKLFF

d_call: .
j_call: TRBJ1-2
clone_size: .
v_call: TRBV5-1
cdr3_nt: TGCGCCAGCAGCTTGCGGGGGTCGCATGGCTACACCTTC
cdr3_aa: CASSLRGSHGYTF

d_call: TRBD2
j_call: TRBJ2-1
clone_size: .
v_call: TRBV15
cdr3_nt: TGTGCCACCAGCAGAGAGAAGACTAGCGGCTACAATGAGCAGTTCTTC
cdr3_aa: CATSREKTSGYNEQFF

d_call: TRBD2
j_call: TRBJ2-1
clone_size: .
v_call: TRBV7-6
cdr3_nt: TGTGCCAGCAGCTCACCACTATCTAGCGGGGGGGCCTACAATGAGCAGTTCTTC
cdr3_aa: CASSSPLSSGGAYNEQFF

d_call: .
j_call: TRBJ2-1
clone_size: .
v_call: TRBV12-3/TRBV12-4
cdr3_nt: TGTGCCAGCAGCTCAGGGGCCGAGCAGTTCTTC
cdr3_aa: CASSSGAEQFF

d_call: .
j_call: TRBJ1-3
clone_size: .
v_call: TRBV7-2
cdr3_nt: TGTGCCAGCAGCCCCCCCGGAGGTGAAGGAAACACCATATATTTT
cdr3_aa: CASSPPGGEGNTIYF

d_call: TRBD2
j_call: TRBJ2-5
clone_size: .
v_call: TRBV4-3
cdr3_nt: TGCGCCAGCAGCCCGACGGGAGGGAACCAAGAGACCCAGTACTTC
cdr3_aa: CASSPTGGNQETQYF

d_call: .
j_call: TRBJ1-4
clone_size: .
v_call: TRBV19
cdr3_nt: TGTGCCAGTAGTATAGCCCTAGATGAAAAACTGTTTTTT
cdr3_aa: CASSIALDEKLFF

d_call: .
j_call: TRBJ2-6
clone_size: .
v_call: TRBV28
cdr3_nt: TGTGCCAGCAGTTCCGGGATCCCTGGGGCCAACGTCCTGACTTTC
cdr3_aa: CASSSGIPGANVLTF

d_call: TRBD1
j_call: TRBJ1-2
clone_size: .
v_call: TRBV18
cdr3_nt: TGTGCCAGCTCACAAACGACAGGGCCTCGTATTGCCTATGGCTACACCTTC
cdr3_aa: CASSQTTGPRIAYGYTF

d_call: .
j_call: TRBJ2-2
clone_size: once
v_call: TRBV9
cdr3_nt: TGTGCCAGCAGCGTAGATCCAACCGGGGAGCTGTTTTTT
cdr3_aa: CASSVDPTGELFF

d_call: TRBD2
j_call: TRBJ2-5
clone_size: .
v_call: TRBV29-1
cdr3_nt: TGCAGCTCCGAAGGACTAGCGGGAGCAGAGACCCAGTACTTC
cdr3_aa: CSSEGLAGAETQYF

d_call: .
j_call: TRBJ1-1
clone_size: .
v_call: TRBV2
cdr3_nt: TGTGCCAGCAGAAAGGAAACGGGATTTTTGACCACTGAAGCTTTCTTT
cdr3_aa: CASRKETGFLTTEAFF

d_call: .
j_call: TRBJ1-4
clone_size: .
v_call: TRBV5-1
cdr3_nt: TGCGCCAGCAGCTTGCGAAGCAAGAATGAAAAACTGTTTTTT
cdr3_aa: CASSLRSKNEKLFF

d_call: .
j_call: TRBJ1-1
clone_size: .
v_call: TRBV6-5
cdr3_nt: TGTGCCAGCAGGAGCTCAGGGTTAGAAGCTTTCTTT
cdr3_aa: CASRSSGLEAFF

d_call: TRBD2
j_call: TRBJ2-7
clone_size: once
v_call: TRBV18
cdr3_nt: TGTGCCAGCTCACCACGAGGGACTAGCGGGGGGGCCTACGAGCAGTACTTC
cdr3_aa: CASSPRGTSGGAYEQYF

d_call: TRBD2
j_call: TRBJ2-7
clone_size: .
v_call: TRBV4-2
cdr3_nt: TGTGCCAGCAGCCAAGAGTTCAGCGGGGGGCTACACTACGAGCAGTACTTC
cdr3_aa: CASSQEFSGGLHYEQYF

d_call: .
j_call: TRBJ1-5
clone_size: .
v_call: TRBV6-5
cdr3_nt: TGTGCCAGCAGTTACCGCCGACAGGGCAATCAGCCCCAGCATTTT
cdr3_aa: CASSYRRQGNQPQHF

d_call: .
j_call: TRBJ1-2
clone_size: .
v_call: TRBV9
cdr3_nt: TGTGCCAGCAGCGCTTCGGCCGGAGGGGTCGAGTATGGCTACACCTTC
cdr3_aa: CASSASAGGVEYGYTF

d_call: .
j_call: TRBJ2-7
clone_size: .
v_call: TRBV28
cdr3_nt: TGTGCCAGCAGTTTATCGCCAGGGTACTACGAGCAGTACTTT
cdr3_aa: CASSLSPGYYEQYF

d_call: .
j_call: TRBJ2-7
clone_size: .
v_call: TRBV6-5
cdr3_nt: TGTGCCAGCAGTCTCCGGGACTCCTACGAGCAGTACTTC
cdr3_aa: CASSLRDSYEQYF

d_call: .
j_call: TRBJ2-1
clone_size: .
v_call: TRBV5-5
cdr3_nt: TGTGCCAGCAGCTTGGGGCTCAAGGAGCAGTTCTTC
cdr3_aa: CASSLGLKEQFF

d_call: TRBD1
j_call: TRBJ2-7
clone_size: few
v_call: TRBV27
cdr3_nt: TGTGCCAGCAGTGCAGGGGGCTTCTACGAGCAGTACTTC
cdr3_aa: CASSAGGFYEQYF

d_call: TRBD1
j_call: TRBJ1-1
clone_size: .
v_call: TRBV4-1
cdr3_nt: TGCGCCAGCAGGCCCGTGCTACAGGGGTGGACTGAAGCTTTCTTT
cdr3_aa: CASRPVLQGWTEAFF

d_call: .
j_call: TRBJ1-1
clone_size: .
v_call: TRBV5-6
cdr3_nt: TGTGCCAGCAGCTTGCCCGAGGGCACTGAAGCTTTCTTT
cdr3_aa: CASSLPEGTEAFF

d_call: .
j_call: TRBJ1-3
clone_size: .
v_call: TRBV5-4
cdr3_nt: TGTGCCAGCTCTATCTCTGGAAACACCATATATTTT
cdr3_aa: CASSISGNTIYF

d_call: TRBD1
j_call: TRBJ2-3
clone_size: .
v_call: TRBV6-5
cdr3_nt: TGTGCCAGCAGTCGGACAGGTAGCACAGATACGCAGTATTTT
cdr3_aa: CASSRTGSTDTQYF

d_call: TRBD1
j_call: TRBJ1-3
clone_size: .
v_call: TRBV18
cdr3_nt: TGTGCCAGCTCACCACGCTCCCAGGGGGACACCATATATTTT
cdr3_aa: CASSPRSQGDTIYF

d_call: .
j_call: TRBJ2-3
clone_size: once
v_call: TRBV19
cdr3_nt: TGTGCCAGTAGTACCCCAGGGGCGGGAGCCACAGATACGCAGTATTTT
cdr3_aa: CASSTPGAGATDTQYF

d_call: TRBD1
j_call: TRBJ2-4
clone_size: .
v_call: TRBV6-5
cdr3_nt: TGTGCCAGCACGGGGACAGGGGGCGCCAAAAACATTCAGTACTTC
cdr3_aa: CASTGTGGAKNIQYF